The rows below give T cell receptor beta chains drawn from one sample of a study of shared clonotypes between healthy human individuals. Repertoires were generated with immunoSEQ multiplex PCR, while TCRdb's copy carries only in-frame clones and drops some. The table includes 2 million to 3 million clones, approximately 94% detected once. What was sequenced was naive CD4+ T cells from PBMCs. All receptors come from a man younger than 30 in good health. Some clones in this sample may be carry-over from other donors' samples. The CDR3 runs from the conserved cysteine through the conserved F or W. The order of the fields is clone size, J gene, D gene, V gene, CDR3 DNA, CDR3 protein. The D gene is left open where the match is weak. Expanded clones are given a class, and other clones once, few, many or no size at all.

-	TRBJ2-2	-	TRBV4-1	TGCGCCAGCAGTCGGGGGTCTATAGAGGGGGAGCTGTTTTTT	CASSRGSIEGELFF
once	TRBJ1-3	-	TRBV14	TGTGCCAGTTGCCGGGACGGATCCTCTGGAAACACCATATATTTT	CASCRDGSSGNTIYF
-	TRBJ1-5	TRBD1	TRBV18	TGTGCCAGCTCACCAGGGACAGGGGATAGCAATCAGCCCCAGCATTTT	CASSPGTGDSNQPQHF
-	TRBJ2-7	-	TRBV6-7	TGTGCCAGCAGTTACTCGCACAGGGAGCACGAGCAGTACTTC	CASSYSHREHEQYF
-	TRBJ2-5	TRBD1	TRBV5-1	TGCGCCAGCAGCTCTCCACAGGGGGCGGAGACCCAGTACTTC	CASSSPQGAETQYF
-	TRBJ1-1	TRBD1	TRBV2	TGTGCCAGCAGTGCCCAGACAGGGATAACTGAAGCTTTCTTT	CASSAQTGITEAFF
-	TRBJ2-2	-	TRBV9	TGTGCCAGCAGCCTCCATGATGAGGCGGGACTTGACACCGGGGAGCTGTTTTTT	CASSLHDEAGLDTGELFF
-	TRBJ2-3	-	TRBV5-1	TGCGCCAGCAGCTCAGCGGGCGGCACAGATACGCAGTATTTT	CASSSAGGTDTQYF
-	TRBJ2-5	TRBD2	TRBV27	TGTGCCAGCAGTTTAGCCGGGGGAGGGCGGGAGACCCAGTACTTC	CASSLAGGGRETQYF
once	TRBJ2-2	-	TRBV11-2	TGTGCCAGCAGCGGATCCCAGAACGCCGGGGAGCTGTTTTTT	CASSGSQNAGELFF
-	TRBJ1-4	-	TRBV30	TGTGCCTGGAGTCGGGGAGGGCGCGGCGAAAAACTGTTTTTT	CAWSRGGRGEKLFF
-	TRBJ1-1	-	TRBV6-5	TGTGCCAGCAGTTACTTACGGAGAACTGAAGCTTTCTTT	CASSYLRRTEAFF
-	TRBJ1-2	-	TRBV7-2	TGTGCCAGCAGCGAATACAGGGTGGGAGGGTATGGCTACACCTTC	CASSEYRVGGYGYTF
-	TRBJ2-3	-	TRBV7-3	TGTGCCAGCAGCCGGGGCAGGACAGATACGCAGTATTTT	CASSRGRTDTQYF
-	TRBJ1-4	-	TRBV28	TGTGCCAGCAGCCAAGTCGGGTTTGCAGAAAAACTGTTTTTT	CASSQVGFAEKLFF
-	TRBJ2-2	-	TRBV19	TGTGCCAGTAGTATAAGGCAGTGGCGGAGGAACACCGGGGAGCTGTTTTTT	CASSIRQWRRNTGELFF
once	TRBJ1-3	TRBD1	TRBV7-9	TGTGCCAGCAGCTTAGTCAGGACAGGGGCTGGAAACACCATATATTTT	CASSLVRTGAGNTIYF
-	TRBJ2-7	-	TRBV5-4	TGTGCCAGCACCGCGGAGGGGGCGGGTTCCTCCTACGAGCAGTACTTC	CASTAEGAGSSYEQYF
-	TRBJ1-3	TRBD1	TRBV28	TGTGCCAGCAGTTTAAGGGACAGGGGTTGGGGAAACACCATATATTTT	CASSLRDRGWGNTIYF
-	TRBJ2-3	-	TRBV7-8	TGTGCCAGCAGCTTATCTTCAGGGCGAGATACGCAGTATTTT	CASSLSSGRDTQYF
-	TRBJ1-2	-	TRBV28	TGTGCCAGCAGCACGACAGGACCCTATGGCTACACCTTC	CASSTTGPYGYTF
-	TRBJ2-1	-	TRBV7-2	TGTGCCAGCAGCATTAGCGGTCCCTACAATGAGCAGTTCTTC	CASSISGPYNEQFF